Below, one T cell receptor beta chain is given with its context. The data were taken from a study of cytomegalovirus exposure and HLA in healthy donors. CDR1 is LNHDA and CDR2 is SQIVND in the germline V gene (reference sequence). The CDR3 length is 15 residues. V gave up 5 bases and J gave up 0 bases, with 10 bases separating them. The table came from immunoSEQ multiplex PCR; TCRdb's copy has only in-frame clones and leaves some out. The sample lists some 260,000 clones; more than 75% were seen once. The donors belonged to the roughly 110-subject validation cohort, separate from the 666-subject first cohort.

The sequenced sample consisted of PBMCs. V gene TRBV19 combines with J gene TRBJ2-2, with a tentative D call TRBD1 (5 bases). The source of this sequence is a man aged 18 to 30 in good health and CMV-seropositive. DNA of the CDR3: TGTGCCAGTAGTCGCCAGACAGCGAACACCGGGGAGCTGTTTTTT. Translated, it gives CASSRQTANTGELFF.